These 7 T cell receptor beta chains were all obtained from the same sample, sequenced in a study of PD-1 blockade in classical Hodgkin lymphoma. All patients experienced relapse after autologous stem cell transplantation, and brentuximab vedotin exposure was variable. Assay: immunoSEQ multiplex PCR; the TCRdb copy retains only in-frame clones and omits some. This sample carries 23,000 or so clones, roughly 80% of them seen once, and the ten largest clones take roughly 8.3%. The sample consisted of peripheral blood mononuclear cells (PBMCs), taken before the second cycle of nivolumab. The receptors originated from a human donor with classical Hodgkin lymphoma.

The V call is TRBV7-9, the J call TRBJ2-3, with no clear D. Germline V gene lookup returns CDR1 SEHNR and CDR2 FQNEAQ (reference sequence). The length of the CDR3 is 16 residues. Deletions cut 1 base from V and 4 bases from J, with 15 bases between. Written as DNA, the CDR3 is TGTGCCAGCAGCTTAGTTTCCCACAAAAGCCCAGATACGCAGTATTTT. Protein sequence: CASSLVSHKSPDTQYF.

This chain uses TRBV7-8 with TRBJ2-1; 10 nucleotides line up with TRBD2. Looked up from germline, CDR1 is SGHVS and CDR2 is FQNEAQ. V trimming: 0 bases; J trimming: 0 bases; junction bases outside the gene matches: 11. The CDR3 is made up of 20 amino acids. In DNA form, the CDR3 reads TGTGCCAGCAGCTTAGCTAGCATTCGGACTAGCGGAGACTCCTACAATGAGCAGTTCTTC. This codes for CASSLASIRTSGDSYNEQFF.

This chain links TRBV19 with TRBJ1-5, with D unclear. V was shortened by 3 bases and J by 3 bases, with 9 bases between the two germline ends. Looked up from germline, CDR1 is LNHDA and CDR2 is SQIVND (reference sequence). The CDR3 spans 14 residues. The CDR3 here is CASSIKRANQPQHF. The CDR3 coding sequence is TGTGCCAGTAGTATTAAAAGGGCCAATCAGCCCCAGCATTTT.

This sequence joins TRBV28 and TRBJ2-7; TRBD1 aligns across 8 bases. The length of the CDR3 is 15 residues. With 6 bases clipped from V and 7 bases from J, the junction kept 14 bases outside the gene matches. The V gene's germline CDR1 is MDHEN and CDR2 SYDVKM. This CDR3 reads CASRYRDRPTWEQYF. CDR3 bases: TGTGCCAGCAGATACCGGGACAGGCCCACCTGGGAGCAGTACTTC. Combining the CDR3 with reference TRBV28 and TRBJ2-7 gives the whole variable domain DVKVTQSSRYLVKRTGEKVFLECVQDMDHENMFWYRQDPGLGLRLIYFSYDVKMKEKGDIPEGYSVSREKKERFSLILESASTNQTSMYLCASRYRDRPTWEQYFGPGTRLTVT.

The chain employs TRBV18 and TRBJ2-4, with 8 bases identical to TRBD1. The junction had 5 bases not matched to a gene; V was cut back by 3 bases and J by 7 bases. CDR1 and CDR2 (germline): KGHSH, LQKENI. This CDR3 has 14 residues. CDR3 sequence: CASSPQGATNIQYF. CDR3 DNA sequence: TGTGCCAGCTCACCGCAGGGGGCGACGAACATTCAGTACTTC.

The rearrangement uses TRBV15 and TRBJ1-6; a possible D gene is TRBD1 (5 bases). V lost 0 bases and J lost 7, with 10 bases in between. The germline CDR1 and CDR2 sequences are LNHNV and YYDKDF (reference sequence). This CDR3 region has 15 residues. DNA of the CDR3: TGTGCCACCAGCAGAGATCGGGGGTCCAATTCACCCCTCCACTTT. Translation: CATSRDRGSNSPLHF.

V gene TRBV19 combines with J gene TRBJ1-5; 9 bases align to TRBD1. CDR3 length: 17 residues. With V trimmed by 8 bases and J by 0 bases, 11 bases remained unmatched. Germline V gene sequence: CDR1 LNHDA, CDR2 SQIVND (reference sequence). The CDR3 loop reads CASWDRARGYSNQPQHF. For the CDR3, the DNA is TGTGCCAGTTGGGACAGGGCGAGGGGTTATAGCAATCAGCCCCAGCATTTT. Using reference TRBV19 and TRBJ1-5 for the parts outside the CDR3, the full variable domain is DGGITQSPKYLFRKEGQNVTLSCEQNLNHDAMYWYRQDPGQGLRLIYYSQIVNDFQKGDIAEGYSVSREKKESFPLTVTSAQKNPTAFYLCASWDRARGYSNQPQHFGDGTRLSIL.